This TCR beta chain was documented in a study of OX40 agonist ivuxolimab in advanced cancers. The overall study: The patients' treatment was ivuxolimab, an agonistic anti-OX40 (CD134) antibody.

Patients were ineligible given autoimmune disease history or systemic immunosuppression. Baseline, cycle 4 day 1, and cycle 7 day 1 were the blood sampling points. Sequencing used immunoSEQ multiplex PCR; TCRdb keeps in-frame clones, though not all of them. The table records 20,000 to 25,000 clones, more than 75% of them present only once. The clonotype was recovered from an adult with an advanced solid tumor such as melanoma, head and neck, liver or kidney cancer. The material was CD4+ or CD8+ T cells sorted from blood, obtained in a trial of the OX40 agonist ivuxolimab.

CDR3 nucleotide sequence: TGTGCCAGCAGCTTGCGCGGTGGGGGGAACACTGAAGCTTTCTTT. It codes for CASSLRGGGNTEAFF. The chain links TRBV5-6 to TRBJ1-1, with D perhaps TRBD1 (5 bases). The CDR3 is 15 amino acids. The ends were cut back, 1 base at V and 1 base at J, with 11 bases in the middle. Germline CDR1 and CDR2: SGHDT and YYEEEE.